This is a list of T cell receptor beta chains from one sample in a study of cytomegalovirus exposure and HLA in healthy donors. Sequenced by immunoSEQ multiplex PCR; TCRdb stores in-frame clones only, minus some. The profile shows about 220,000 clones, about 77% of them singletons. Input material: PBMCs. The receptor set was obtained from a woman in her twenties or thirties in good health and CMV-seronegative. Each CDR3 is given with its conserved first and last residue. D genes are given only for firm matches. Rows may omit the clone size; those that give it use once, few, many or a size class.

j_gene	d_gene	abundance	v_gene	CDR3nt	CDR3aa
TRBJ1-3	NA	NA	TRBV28	TGTGCCAGCGTACAGTGGGCTGGAAACACCATATATTTT	CASVQWAGNTIYF
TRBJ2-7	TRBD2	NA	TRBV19	TGTGCCAGTAGTTCCCGACTAGCGGGAGGGATGCACGAGCAGTACTTC	CASSSRLAGGMHEQYF
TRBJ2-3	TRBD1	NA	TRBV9	TGTGCCAGCAGCGCTGGGACAGACACTAGCACAGATACGCAGTATTTT	CASSAGTDTSTDTQYF
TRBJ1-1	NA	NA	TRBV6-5	TGTGCCACAACGAAGGCGGGGACTTACACTGAAGCTTTCTTT	CATTKAGTYTEAFF
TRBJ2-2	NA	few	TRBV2	TGTGCCAGCTTCGTCCGGGGCACCGGGGAGCTGTTTTTT	CASFVRGTGELFF
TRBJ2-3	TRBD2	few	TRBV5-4	TGTGCCAGCAGCCCGGGACTAGGCACAGATACGCAGTATTTT	CASSPGLGTDTQYF
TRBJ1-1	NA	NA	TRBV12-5	TGTGCTAGTGGACATCCCCTGACAGGTACCGAAGCTTTCTTT	CASGHPLTGTEAFF
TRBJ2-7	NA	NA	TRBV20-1	TGCAGTGCTAGGCTAGCCCACGAGCAGTACTTC	CSARLAHEQYF
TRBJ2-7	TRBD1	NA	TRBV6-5	TGTGCCAGCAGTCGCGACCGGGACAGGGCCTACGAGCAGTACTTC	CASSRDRDRAYEQYF
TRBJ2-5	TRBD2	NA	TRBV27	TGTGCCAGCAGTACCCTCGGACTAGCGGGGGGGCCGTACCAAGAGACCCAGTACTTC	CASSTLGLAGGPYQETQYF
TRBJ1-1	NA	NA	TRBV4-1	TGCGCCAGCAGCCAAGAAGGGGTGAACACTGAAGCTTTCTTT	CASSQEGVNTEAFF
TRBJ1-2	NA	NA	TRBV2	TGTGCCAGCAATGAAGGGCAGGAATATGGCTACACCTTC	CASNEGQEYGYTF
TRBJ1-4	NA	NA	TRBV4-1	TGCGCCAGCAGCCCGGTACCAAACTCCGACTCACCTTTTAATGAAAAACTGTTTTTT	CASSPVPNSDSPFNEKLFF
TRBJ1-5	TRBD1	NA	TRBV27	TGTGCCAGCAGTTTACTCGGGACAGGGGGCAGGCAGCCCCAGCATTTT	CASSLLGTGGRQPQHF
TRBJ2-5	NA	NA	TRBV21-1	TGTGCCAGCAGCAAACAGGGCCAAGAGACCCAGTACTTC	CASSKQGQETQYF
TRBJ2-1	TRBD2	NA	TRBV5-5	TGTGCCAGCAGCCCGGGACTAGCGGGAGTGAATGAGCAGTTCTTC	CASSPGLAGVNEQFF
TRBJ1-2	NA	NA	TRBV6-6	TGTGCCAGCGTTGGGGGGACCGACCTATGGGGCTACACCTTC	CASVGGTDLWGYTF
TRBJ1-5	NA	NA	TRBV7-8	TGTGCCAGCAGCTTATCTTGGAGGGGATTAAATCAGCCCCAGCATTTT	CASSLSWRGLNQPQHF
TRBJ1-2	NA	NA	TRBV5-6	TGTGCCAGCAGCTCGTCGGGGGTCTCCTATGGCTACACCTTC	CASSSSGVSYGYTF
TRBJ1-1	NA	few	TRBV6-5	TGTGCCAGCAGTTCCCTGGGCATGGGTGAAGCTTTCTTT	CASSSLGMGEAFF
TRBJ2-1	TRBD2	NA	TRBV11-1	TGTGCCAGCAGCTTATCCTACGGGGGGGCCTACAATGAGCAGTTCTTC	CASSLSYGGAYNEQFF
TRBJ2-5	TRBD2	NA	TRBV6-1	TGTGCCAGCATTGAACTAGCGGGCCAACGAGAGATCCAGTACTTC	CASIELAGQREIQYF
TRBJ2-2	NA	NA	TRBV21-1	TGTGCCAGCAACCCGACTAGCGAGGCATTAAACACCGGGGAGCTGTTTTTT	CASNPTSEALNTGELFF
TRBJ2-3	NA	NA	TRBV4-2	TGTGCCAGCAGCCAAGATCTTGGACAGACTATAAGCACAGATACGCAGTATTTT	CASSQDLGQTISTDTQYF
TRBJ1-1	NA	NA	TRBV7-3	TGTGCCAGCAGCTTCTACTCTGGCGGTGAAGCTTTCTTT	CASSFYSGGEAFF
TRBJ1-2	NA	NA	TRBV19	TGTGCCAGTACCCCCAGTGGGGACTTCTATGGCTACACCTTC	CASTPSGDFYGYTF
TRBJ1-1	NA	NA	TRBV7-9	TGTGCCAGCAGCTCGAGGGAGGGTGCGAACACTGAAGCTTTCTTT	CASSSREGANTEAFF
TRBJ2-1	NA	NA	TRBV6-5	TGTGCCAGCAGTTACGACCCCAACAGGGTAGAAGAGCAGTTCTTC	CASSYDPNRVEEQFF
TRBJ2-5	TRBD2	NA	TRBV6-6	TGTGCCAGCAGTAATAGCGGGGGGGCCGTTGAGACCCAGTACTTC	CASSNSGGAVETQYF
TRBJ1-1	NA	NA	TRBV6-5	TGTGCCAGCATTCCTACGGTTAAGATGAACACTGAAGCTTTCTTT	CASIPTVKMNTEAFF
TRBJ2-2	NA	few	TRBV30	TGTGCCTGGAGTGTCGGGGGTAGGACCGGGGAGCTGTTTTTT	CAWSVGGRTGELFF
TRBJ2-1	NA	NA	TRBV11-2	TGTGCCAGCAGCGTTAGCAGGGGTGGCGAGCAGTTCTTC	CASSVSRGGEQFF
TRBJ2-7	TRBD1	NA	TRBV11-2	TGTGCCAGCAGCGCTCCGGGACAGGGCTACGAGCAGTACTTC	CASSAPGQGYEQYF
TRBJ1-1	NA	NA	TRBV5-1	TGCGCCAGCAGCTTGAGAGGGGGCACTGAAGCTTTCTTT	CASSLRGGTEAFF
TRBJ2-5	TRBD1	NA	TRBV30	TGTGCCTGGGCGCACGGACAGGGGGTAGAGACCCAGTACTTC	CAWAHGQGVETQYF
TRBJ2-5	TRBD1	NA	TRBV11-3	TGTGCCAGCAGTCGGGACAGGGAGGAGACCCAGTACTTC	CASSRDREETQYF
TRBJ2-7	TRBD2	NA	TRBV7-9	TGTGCCAGCAGCTTAGTGGGGGGGAGGAGCTCCTACGAGCAGTACTTC	CASSLVGGRSSYEQYF
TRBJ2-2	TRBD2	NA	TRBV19	TGTGCCAGTAACATAGCGGGGGCCCACACCGGGGAGCTGTTTTTT	CASNIAGAHTGELFF
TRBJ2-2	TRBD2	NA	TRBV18	TGTGCCAGCTCACCGCGGGAGACCGGGGAGCTGTTTTTT	CASSPRETGELFF
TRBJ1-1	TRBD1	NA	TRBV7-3	TGTGCCAGCAGCGGAGGACAGGGGCGGAACACTGAAGCTTTCTTT	CASSGGQGRNTEAFF
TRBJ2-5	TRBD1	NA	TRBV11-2	TGTGCCAGCAGACCCCACAGGGGTCGGGGCCAAGAGACCCAGTACTTC	CASRPHRGRGQETQYF
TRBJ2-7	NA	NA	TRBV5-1	TGCGCCAGCAGTCGGGGTTTCCATGTACAGTACTTC	CASSRGFHVQYF
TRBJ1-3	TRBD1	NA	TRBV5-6	TGTGCCAGCAGCCTCGGGACAGGGGAAGGAAACACCATATATTTT	CASSLGTGEGNTIYF
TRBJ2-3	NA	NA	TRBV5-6	TGTGCCAGCAGCTTGAGGGAAATGGAGGGAGATACGCAGTATTTT	CASSLREMEGDTQYF
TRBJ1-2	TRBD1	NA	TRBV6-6	TGTGCCAGCAGTTACCGGGACAGGATTAACTATGGCTACACCTTC	CASSYRDRINYGYTF
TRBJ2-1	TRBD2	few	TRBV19	TGTGCCAGTAACCCACGACTAGCGGTCAATGAGCAGTTCTTC	CASNPRLAVNEQFF
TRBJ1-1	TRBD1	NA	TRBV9	TGTGCCAGCAGCCCGAGACAGGGTCGAGGGAACACTGAAGCTTTCTTT	CASSPRQGRGNTEAFF
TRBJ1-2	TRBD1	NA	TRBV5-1	TGCGCCAGCACCTACACCGGGACAGCCGCCCGCGGCTACACCTTC	CASTYTGTAARGYTF
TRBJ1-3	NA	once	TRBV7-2	TGTGCCAGCAGCTTATTTCTGAGTGTATCTGGAAACACCATATATTTT	CASSLFLSVSGNTIYF
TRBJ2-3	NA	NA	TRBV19	TGTGCCAGTAGTATCTGGGCCCCTATCAACACAGATACGCAGTATTTT	CASSIWAPINTDTQYF
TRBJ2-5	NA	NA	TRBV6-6	TGTGCCAGCAGTTACTTGGACAACCAAGAGACCCAGTACTTC	CASSYLDNQETQYF